The present entry profiles one TCR beta chain with its context. Antigen unknown. Treatment described: approximately 11-day PBMC culture with coronavirus spike peptide pools or control peptides (ViraFEST assay). Harvesting of the unexposed donor's CD4+ T cells predated the COVID-19 pandemic (2011-2018). CD4+ T cells that had been cultured provided DNA sequenced with the Oncomine TCR Beta short-read assay. TCRdb re-analysed the PCR reads in MiXCR, keeping a single row per CDR3 protein. The data show around 7,000 distinct CDR3 sequences, approximately 70% seen once. This record comes from a study of vaccination and CD4 T cells after COVID-19. Losses at the gene ends were 6 bases for V and 2 bases for J; bases not matched to a gene: 7. The CDR3 is 14 residues long. Germline V CDR1 and CDR2: DFQATT, SNEGSKA (reference sequence).

The chain recombines TRBV20-1 with TRBJ1-2; 9 bases line up with TRBD1. The receptor was isolated from a human donor in good health. Sequencing was done on a sample of CD4+ T cells from blood, cultured in vitro. The CDR3 bases are TGCAGTGCCCAAGGACAGGGGCGCAACTATGGCTACACCTTC. It is translated as CSAQGQGRNYGYTF.